This T cell receptor (beta chain) emerged from a study of breast tumors, draining lymph nodes, adjacent tissues. Study-level findings and limits: Luminal-like breast cancer showed significantly higher tumor–nontumor repertoire similarity than basal-like. Tumor T cell lymph node origin was a supported hypothesis, not proven.

TCRdb re-called the multiplex PCR reads through MiXCR, storing one row per CDR3 protein. The sample records just under 65,000 distinct CDR3 sequences, roughly 57% being singletons. About this clonotype: Its antigen is still unknown.

Germline loops: CDR1 SGHAT, CDR2 FQNNGV. Deletions cut 5 bases from V and 4 bases from J, with 16 bases between. The CDR3 runs 15 residues. The V gene is TRBV11-2, the J gene TRBJ2-3, with a possible D match to TRBD2 (7 bases). The sequence derives from a female donor with breast cancer. Some clones in this sample may be carry-over from other donors' samples. The material sequenced was breast tumor tissue. The CDR3 is CASSRGGAGADTQYF. Written as DNA, the CDR3 is TGTGCCAGCAGCCGAGGGGGGGCCGGGGCAGATACGCAGTATTTT.